One T cell receptor beta chain is described in this entry. Source study methods: Reference gene primer amplification yielded estimated nucleated cell counts. Only in-frame clones appear in the TCRdb table, and some are missing; sequencing was by immunoSEQ multiplex PCR. From that table come the V and J calls and clone size; the DNA was used to work out D and trimming. The sample yields about 480,000 clones, approximately 86% seen once. The data stem from a study of blood T cell repertoires in COVID-19. Overall study: Sources were T cells, B-cell-depleted T cells, or PBMCs; the material itself was cDNA or gDNA.

After removal of 6 bases from V and 3 bases from J, the junction contained 7 bases not matched to a gene. Germline V lookup: CDR1 MNHEY, CDR2 SVGAGI. The CDR3 contains 14 residues. Clinical histories supplied by participants themselves formed the basis of cohort assignment. The TCR was taken from an older woman who had recovered from COVID-19. The chain is built from TRBV6-5 and TRBJ2-7; 8 nucleotides align to TRBD2. Sequencing was performed on PBMCs or T cells enriched from blood (not recorded which). CDR3 nucleotides: TGTGCCAGCAGCCCCGCTGCGGGGGGCTACGAGCAGTACTTC. It encodes CASSPAAGGYEQYF.